These T cell receptor beta chains were read from a single sample in a study of shared clonotypes between healthy human individuals. Libraries were prepared by immunoSEQ multiplex PCR; TCRdb keeps only in-frame clonotypes and omits some of them. The sample has about 2.4 million clones, under 95% seen once; the top ten hold about 0.34%. The sequencing input was naive CD4+ T cells from PBMCs. The receptors were gathered from a man between 18 and 29 years old in good health. Some clones in this sample may be carry-over from other donors' samples. Both conserved end residues are trimmed from each CDR3.

CDR3 protein | J gene | V gene
ASSPRQAISNTEAF | TRBJ1-1 | TRBV18
ASSLNLQPGGTQY | TRBJ2-5 | TRBV7-6
ASRKKQVRRRTEAF | TRBJ1-1 | TRBV21-1
ASWSSYEQY | TRBJ2-7 | TRBV6-5
ASSERLAGVTGELF | TRBJ2-2 | TRBV6-1
ASSATTGTEAF | TRBJ1-1 | TRBV9
ASSFRDQPQH | TRBJ1-5 | TRBV7-8
ASSPGTVQETQY | TRBJ2-5 | TRBV5-1
ASSLPQGGAYGYT | TRBJ1-2 | TRBV5-6
ASSYGLAEGSEQF | TRBJ2-1 | TRBV5-1
ASSLEGGVDEQY | TRBJ2-7 | TRBV5-1
ASSFEGNTGELF | TRBJ2-2 | TRBV28
ASSIGTSETDTQY | TRBJ2-3 | TRBV7-9